Listed here are 12 T cell receptor beta chains from one sample, sequenced in a study of T cells after yellow fever vaccination. MiXCR, applied by TCRdb to the 5' RACE reads, yields one record per CDR3 protein. The table records about 350,000 distinct CDR3 sequences, over 4% of them present only once. Sequences were derived from PBMCs, sampled 5 days after the yellow fever booster vaccination. The source is a man aged 18 to 29 who received the YFV17D yellow fever vaccine.

This clonotype was counted at least ten times. The V call is TRBV5-1, the J call TRBJ1-4; D uncertain. CDR3 length: 12 amino acids. CDR1 and CDR2 from the germline V gene are SGHRS and YFSETQ. V was cut by 5 bases and J by 6 bases, with 8 bases left in between. As DNA, the CDR3 is TGCGCCAGCAGGTTCGGAGATGAAAAACTGTTTTTT. It encodes CASRFGDEKLFF.

The V and J genes are TRBV7-6 and TRBJ2-7; the D gene could be TRBD1 or TRBD2 (6 bases each). Germline lookup yields CDR1 SGHVS and CDR2 FNYEAQ. Trimming pared 1 base from V and 2 bases from J, leaving 9 bases between. The CDR3 runs 14 residues. The CDR3 DNA reads as TGTGCCAGCAGCTTAGAGGAGGGGGCCTACGAGCAGTACTTC. Residues: CASSLEEGAYEQYF.

This chain connects TRBV11-2 to TRBJ2-2, with 7 bases lining up with TRBD1. V shed 0 bases, J shed 3 bases, and the junction held 1 base outside the gene matches. The CDR3 loop spans 15 amino acids. The germline CDR1 and CDR2 sequences are SGHAT and FQNNGV. The CDR3 nucleotides read TGTGCCAGCAGCTTAGACAGGGGGTACACCGGGGAGCTGTTTTTT. This sequence encodes CASSLDRGYTGELFF.

This clonotype was seen many times. The CDR3 DNA reads as TGTGCCAGCAGTGAGACAGGCTCTGGGGCCAACGTCCTGACTTTC. Protein: CASSETGSGANVLTF. The V gene is TRBV6-4, the J gene TRBJ2-6, with D possibly TRBD1 on 6 matching bases. V lost 3 bases and J 0 bases, leaving 6 bases between the germline ends. Germline V gives CDR1 MRHNA, CDR2 SNTAGT. The CDR3 has 15 residues.

A few counts support this clonotype. The V and J genes are TRBV4-2 and TRBJ1-5, with 7 bases identical to TRBD1. This CDR3 has 16 residues. Germline assignment: CDR1 LGHNA and CDR2 YNFKEQ. Germline trimming cut 0 bases from V and 6 bases from J; bases unmatched to any gene: 8. The CDR3 spells CASSQDLGTASQPQHF. The CDR3 bases are TGTGCCAGCAGCCAAGATTTGGGGACAGCTAGTCAGCCCCAGCATTTT.

This clonotype came up a few times. The rearrangement joins TRBV6-2 or TRBV6-3 to TRBJ2-1; possibly TRBD1 for D (5 bases). Germline V gene sequence: CDR1 MNHEY, CDR2 SVGEGT. Trimming took 5 bases from V and 7 from J, leaving 12 bases between them. The CDR3 totals 13 residues. The CDR3 protein is CASSHPGWNEQFF. CDR3 coding DNA: TGTGCCAGCAGTCACCCAGGGTGGAATGAGCAGTTCTTC.

CDR3 residues: CAITEDRGVTEAFF. For the CDR3, the DNA is TGTGCCATCACCGAGGACAGGGGGGTCACTGAAGCTTTCTTT. The chain joins TRBV10-3 to TRBJ1-1; 10 bases line up with TRBD1. This CDR3 contains 14 residues. V shed 7 bases and J 4 bases; nucleotides not matched to a gene: 6. From germline, CDR1 is ENHRY and CDR2 SYGVKD.

This clonotype was observed a handful of times. This chain joins TRBV25-1 and TRBJ2-1; D may be TRBD2 (6 bases). The CDR3 consists of 14 residues. The germline V gene encodes CDR1 MGHDK and CDR2 SYGVNS. With 3 bases removed from V and 5 bases from J, the gap between germline ends came to 11 bases. The CDR3 nucleotides read TGTGCCAGCAGTGAGGGAGGTGGTCACAATGAGCAGTTCTTC. Encoded protein: CASSEGGGHNEQFF.

V and J are TRBV6-6 and TRBJ2-3; tentative D call: TRBD2 (6 bases). Germline V CDR1 and CDR2: MNHNY, SVGAGI (reference sequence). Trimming removed 3 bases at V and 2 bases at J, with 12 bases between. The CDR3 runs 15 residues. CDR3 DNA: TGTGCCAGCAGTTATCGCGGGGCCGTCACAGATACGCAGTATTTT. This translates into CASSYRGAVTDTQYF.

There are many counts of this clonotype. The chain links TRBV7-2 to TRBJ2-3, with 8 positions matching TRBD2. The germline V gene encodes CDR1 SGHTA and CDR2 FQGNSA. This CDR3 region has 14 residues. The ends lost 7 bases at V and 8 bases at J; junction bases unmatched: 11. The DNA of the CDR3 is TGTGCCAGCACCGTACGGGGGGGGGAAGCTACGCAGTATTTT. Its translation: CASTVRGGEATQYF.

The chain links TRBV30 to TRBJ1-4; TRBD1 is a possible D gene (6 bases). The length of the CDR3 is 16 residues. The germline V gene encodes CDR1 GTSNPN and CDR2 SVGIG (reference sequence). Trimming stripped 1 base from V and 0 bases from J, with 12 bases between. CDR3 region: CAWSGLTGSTNEKLFF. The CDR3 region has the DNA TGTGCCTGGAGTGGACTAACAGGGTCAACTAATGAAAAACTGTTTTTT.

This clonotype was counted ten times or more. The rearrangement joins TRBV28 to TRBJ1-4; weak D call: TRBD1 (5 bases). Germline V lookup: CDR1 MDHEN, CDR2 SYDVKM. V lost 3 bases to trimming and J lost 4 bases, with 9 bases between them. This CDR3 comprises 14 residues. DNA of the CDR3: TGTGCCAGCAGTTTCCGGCAGGGTAATGAAAAACTGTTTTTT. Translation gives CASSFRQGNEKLFF.